A selection of T cell receptor beta chains follows, all from one sample in a study of CD4 T cells in relation to SARS-CoV-2 and coronaviruses. Assay: immunoSEQ multiplex PCR; the TCRdb copy retains only in-frame clones and omits some. The sample has 16,000 or so clones; about 84% are singletons. Their target antigens are unknown. The material sequenced was CD4+ T cells from PBMCs, cultured in vitro. The receptors shown here come from a human donor in good health. CDR3s include the opening cysteine and the closing phenylalanine or tryptophan. A D gene is named only where the DNA matches it firmly. Only part of the rows carry a size: once, few, many, or a class if the clone is expanded.

cdr3_nt | cdr3_aa | j_call | cdr3_length | v_call | d_call | clone_size
TGTGCCAGCAGCCAATCCGGGGGGGCAGACACTGAAGCTTTCTTT | CASSQSGGADTEAFF | TRBJ1-1 | 15 | TRBV3-1/TRBV3-2 | NA | NA
TGTGCCAGCAGCTGGGACGGCAATAGCAATCAGCCCCAGCATTTT | CASSWDGNSNQPQHF | TRBJ1-5 | 15 | TRBV7-2 | NA | NA
TGTGCCAGCAGCATGACTAGCCTAACAGATACGCAGTATTTT | CASSMTSLTDTQYF | TRBJ2-3 | 14 | TRBV7-2 | TRBD2 | NA
TGTGCCAGCAGTTTTCTAGCCCACAATGAGCAGTTCTTC | CASSFLAHNEQFF | TRBJ2-1 | 13 | TRBV12-3/TRBV12-4 | NA | NA
TGCAGCGTTGAAGTCGAGACCCAGTACTTC | CSVEVETQYF | TRBJ2-5 | 10 | TRBV29-1 | NA | NA
TGCAGCGTTGGGGGCACAGGGGGCGGGTTGGCTAATGAAAAACTGTTTTTT | CSVGGTGGGLANEKLFF | TRBJ1-4 | 17 | TRBV29-1 | TRBD1 | NA
TGCGCCAGCAGCACGGCGACTAGCGGGTTCTCCTACAATGAGCAGTTCTTC | CASSTATSGFSYNEQFF | TRBJ2-1 | 17 | TRBV5-1 | TRBD2 | NA
TGTGCCAGCAGGGGAAGTAATAGCAATCAGCCCCAGCATTTT | CASRGSNSNQPQHF | TRBJ1-5 | 14 | TRBV2 | NA | medium-sized
TGTGCCAGCAGCTTAGATGCCCCCGGGGAGCTGTTTTTT | CASSLDAPGELFF | TRBJ2-2 | 13 | TRBV7-3 | NA | NA
TGTGCCAGCAGCTACCTCTATGGCTACACCTTC | CASSYLYGYTF | TRBJ1-2 | 11 | TRBV5-5 | NA | NA
TGTGCCAGCAGGGTCGAAGAGACCCAGTACTTC | CASRVEETQYF | TRBJ2-5 | 11 | TRBV6-6 | NA | NA
TGTGCCAGCAGCTTAGGGCCCACAGGGTTGGGCTATGGCTACACCTTC | CASSLGPTGLGYGYTF | TRBJ1-2 | 16 | TRBV11-2 | NA | NA
TGTGCCAGCAGTGACCCCGGGACAACTAACTATGGCTACACCTTC | CASSDPGTTNYGYTF | TRBJ1-2 | 15 | TRBV25-1 | NA | NA
TGTGCCAGCAGCCGTGGGACGTTAACCTACGAGCAGTACTTC | CASSRGTLTYEQYF | TRBJ2-7 | 14 | TRBV14 | NA | NA
TGTGCCATCAGCGCGGATGGAACCGGCAGTGGCTACACCTTC | CAISADGTGSGYTF | TRBJ1-2 | 14 | TRBV10-3 | NA | NA
TGTGCCAGTAGTATACCACAGGGGTTCACCGGGGAGCTGTTTTTT | CASSIPQGFTGELFF | TRBJ2-2 | 15 | TRBV19 | TRBD1 | NA
TGTGCCAGCAGCGAGGGGTTTATTGGCTACACCTTC | CASSEGFIGYTF | TRBJ1-2 | 12 | TRBV5-6 | NA | few
TGTGCCAGCAGCGCGGGACTAGCGGACTATACATCTGAGCAGTTCTTC | CASSAGLADYTSEQFF | TRBJ2-1 | 16 | TRBV7-3 | TRBD2 | NA
TGTGCCAGCCGACTAGACCTGAGCACAGATACGCAGTATTTT | CASRLDLSTDTQYF | TRBJ2-3 | 14 | TRBV19 | NA | NA
TGTGCCAGCACCCGAGATGGGGGCATGAACACTGAAGCTTTCTTT | CASTRDGGMNTEAFF | TRBJ1-1 | 15 | TRBV6-4 | NA | NA
TGTGCCTGGAGTCCTCTCCAGGGGAATGGCTACACCTTC | CAWSPLQGNGYTF | TRBJ1-2 | 13 | TRBV30 | NA | few
TGTGCCAGCAGCCGTGGGGATACGCAGTATTTT | CASSRGDTQYF | TRBJ2-3 | 11 | TRBV5-6 | NA | NA
TGTGCCAGCAGTTTTGACAGACTGAACACTGAAGCTTTCTTT | CASSFDRLNTEAFF | TRBJ1-1 | 14 | TRBV27 | NA | NA
TGTGCCAGCAGCCCCCGGGTAGCGATAAGCTCCTACAATGAGCAGTTCTTC | CASSPRVAISSYNEQFF | TRBJ2-1 | 17 | TRBV6-4 | NA | NA
TGCGCCAGCAGCTTGGGGTCCGGGGGAGATGGCTACACCTTC | CASSLGSGGDGYTF | TRBJ1-2 | 14 | TRBV5-1 | NA | NA
TGTGCCAGTAGTCCTGACAGGGGGCACGTCTATGGCTACACCTTC | CASSPDRGHVYGYTF | TRBJ1-2 | 15 | TRBV19 | TRBD1 | NA
TGCAGTGCTGCCGAGGTGAATGAGCAGTTCTTC | CSAAEVNEQFF | TRBJ2-1 | 11 | TRBV20-1 | NA | NA
TGTGCCAGCAGCTTGGCTGATCAGCCCCAGCATTTT | CASSLADQPQHF | TRBJ1-5 | 12 | TRBV7-9 | NA | NA
TGTGCCAGTAGTATAGGGAACAGGGCGATTTCACCCCTCCACTTT | CASSIGNRAISPLHF | TRBJ1-6 | 15 | TRBV19 | NA | NA
TGTGCCAGCAGCTTGAGGTTGGATTACAATGAGCAGTTCTTC | CASSLRLDYNEQFF | TRBJ2-1 | 14 | TRBV5-8 | NA | NA
TGTGCCAGCAGCTTGCAGGGGGACACTGAAGCTTTCTTT | CASSLQGDTEAFF | TRBJ1-1 | 13 | TRBV5-4 | TRBD1 | NA
TGTGCCAGCAGCGCCTATTATACCAATGAGCAGTTCTTC | CASSAYYTNEQFF | TRBJ2-1 | 13 | TRBV7-3 | NA | NA
TGTGCCAGCAGTAAGGGACAGGGGGCTAGCCAGCCCCAGCATTTT | CASSKGQGASQPQHF | TRBJ1-5 | 15 | TRBV2 | TRBD1 | NA
TGTGCCACCAGCAGAGATCGGGTATCTCAGCCCCAGCATTTT | CATSRDRVSQPQHF | TRBJ1-5 | 14 | TRBV15 | NA | NA
TGTGCCAGCAGTGAAAGGCAGGGGGCCCTTCTCAAAAACATTCAGTACTTC | CASSERQGALLKNIQYF | TRBJ2-4 | 17 | TRBV2 | TRBD1 | NA
TGTGCCAGTACCGGAGGGGGGCGGGACACTGAAGCTTTCTTT | CASTGGGRDTEAFF | TRBJ1-1 | 14 | TRBV19 | NA | NA
TGTGCCAGCAGCGTAAGAACAGGGGCCTCGGCTAATGAAAAACTGTTTTTT | CASSVRTGASANEKLFF | TRBJ1-4 | 17 | TRBV9 | TRBD1 | NA